The 25 T cell receptor beta chains reported below all come from one sample, sequenced in a study of CD8+CD57+ T cells in acquired aplastic anemia. Genomic DNA provided the template from which TCR beta VDJ and CDR3 profiles were obtained. TCRdb passed the reads through MiXCR, listing each CDR3 protein once. This table has 190,000 or so distinct CDR3 sequences, roughly half appearing once. The authors sequenced patients whose flow cytometry had shown CD8+CD57+ cell expansion. The specimen sequenced was sorted CD4+, CD8+, or CD8+CD57+ T cells (not recorded which) from PBMCs. The receptors stem from a human donor with aplastic anemia.

The table lists this clonotype with a count of one. Just one base apart from a much larger clone, this may be a read error. This chain joins TRBV5-1 and TRBJ2-1; D gene unclear. Trimming removed 4 bases from V and 1 base from J, with 12 bases in between. This CDR3 contains 15 residues. Germline V gives CDR1 SGHRS, CDR2 YFSETQ. In nucleotides, the CDR3 is TGCGCCAGCAGCCAAGAACACCTATCCTACAATGAGCAGTTCTTC. This codes for CASSQEHLSYNEQFF.

In its sample, this clonotype was seen many times. The chain combines TRBV7-2 with TRBJ1-6; 7 bases map to TRBD1. CDR1 is SGHTA and CDR2 is FQGNSA in the germline V gene. The V segment lost 8 bases and the J segment 4 bases; nucleotides outside the gene matches: 11. This CDR3 is built from 16 residues. This chain's CDR3 is CASGNQGDWYNSPLHF. The CDR3 DNA sequence: TGTGCCAGCGGAAACCAGGGGGATTGGTATAATTCACCCCTCCACTTT.

This clonotype was counted a few times. This may stem from a read error, because a much larger clone lies one nucleotide away. This chain uses TRBV5-1 with TRBJ1-1; D unclear. Germline V gives CDR1 SGHRS, CDR2 YFSETQ. The CDR3 contains 14 residues. The V end was cut by 0 bases, the J end by 1 base, with 7 bases between. The CDR3 DNA reads TGCGCCAGCAGCTTGGAGGTCAGGAACACTGAAGCTTTCTTT. Protein: CASSLEVRNTEAFF.

This clonotype was seen a handful of times. The chain links TRBV9 to TRBJ2-7, with D maybe TRBD2 (6 bases). V lost 10 bases to trimming and J lost 5 bases, with 22 bases between them. This CDR3 is 14 amino acids long. Germline V lookup: CDR1 SGDLS, CDR2 YYNGEE. The CDR3 loop is CACGSPRGGDEQYF. The CDR3 DNA reads TGTGCCTGCGGATCTCCGCGGGGCGGCGACGAGCAGTACTTC.

The chain employs TRBV19 and TRBJ2-3; 7 bases map to TRBD2. Germline CDR1 LNHDA, CDR2 SQIVND (reference sequence). This CDR3 contains 14 residues. Losses at the gene ends were 1 base for V and 6 bases for J; bases not matched to a gene: 4. This chain's CDR3 is CASSIGTRGDTQYF. CDR3 sequence (DNA): TGTGCCAGTAGTATAGGGACTAGGGGCGATACGCAGTATTTT.

The chain has TRBV28 and TRBJ2-3; D gene uncertain. The germline V gene encodes CDR1 MDHEN and CDR2 SYDVKM. Trimming took 7 bases from V and 3 from J, leaving 11 bases between them. This CDR3 is built from 13 residues. Here the CDR3 reads CASTRQGTDTQYF. Here the CDR3 DNA reads TGTGCCAGCACCCGACAAGGGACAGATACGCAGTATTTT.

This clonotype showed up many times. The V call is TRBV4-2, the J call TRBJ1-1, with D uncertain. CDR1 LGHNA and CDR2 YNFKEQ come from the germline V gene. The CDR3 loop spans 16 amino acids. Trimming took off 4 bases at V and 4 bases at J, with 19 bases between the two ends. This CDR3 reads CASSPLRSGMLTEAFF. The CDR3, as DNA: TGTGCCAGCAGCCCCCTTCGGTCGGGCATGCTCACTGAAGCTTTCTTT.

There are a few counts of this clonotype. The rearrangement links TRBV20-1 to TRBJ2-7; D is possibly TRBD1 (5 bases). This CDR3 has 12 amino acids. V was trimmed by 2 bases and J by 4 bases, leaving 9 bases between them. Germline loops: CDR1 DFQATT, CDR2 SNEGSKA (reference sequence). CDR3 region: CSARWTPYEQYF. For the CDR3, the DNA is TGCAGTGCTAGATGGACACCATACGAGCAGTACTTC.

This clonotype came up a few times. Likely a read error: the CDR3 ends without its conserved phenylalanine or tryptophan. The chain carries TRBV5-5 and TRBJ2-7; D gene unclear. In germline, CDR1 is SGHKS, CDR2 YYEKEE (reference sequence). CDR3 length: 13 amino acids. V lost 4 bases and J 5 bases, leaving 13 bases between the germline ends. Here the CDR3 reads CASSHGYTNEQYC. Written as DNA, the CDR3 is TGTGCCAGCAGCCATGGGTATACCAACGAGCAGTACTGC.

The J gene is TRBJ2-1, the V gene TRBV24-1; D perhaps matches TRBD2 (6 bases). CDR3 size: 16 residues. Trimming took 1 base from V and 4 from J, leaving 13 bases between them. CDR1 and CDR2 from the germline V gene are KGHDR and SFDVKD. CDR3 in DNA: TGTGCCACCAGTGATTTCTCTAGCGAACAGTACAATGAGCAGTTCTTC. This gives the protein CATSDFSSEQYNEQFF.

This clonotype was picked up a small number of times. The chain joins TRBV14 to TRBJ2-1; 11 positions match TRBD1. Germline CDR1 reads SGHDN; CDR2 reads FVKESK. The CDR3 totals 16 residues. Trimming cost V 1 base and J 5 bases; bases outside gene matches: 4. CDR3 DNA: TGTGCCAGCAGCCAAGTACCGGGACAGGGGGACAATGAGCAGTTCTTC. Its translation is CASSQVPGQGDNEQFF. Based on the CDR3 plus reference TRBV14 and TRBJ2-1, the full variable domain is EAGVTQFPSHSVIEKGQTVTLRCDPISGHDNLYWYRRVMGKEIKFLLHFVKESKQDESGMPNNRFLAERTGGTYSTLKVQPAELEDSGVYFCASSQVPGQGDNEQFFGPGTRLTVL.

About this clonotype: Because it lacks the conserved phenylalanine or tryptophan at the end, this CDR3 is likely a read error. CDR3 DNA sequence: TGCGCCACCAGCACCCAGGGGGAAGAGTATGGCTACACCTCC. This gives the protein CATSTQGEEYGYTS. The rearrangement uses TRBV24-1 and TRBJ1-2, with 7 bases fitting TRBD1. The CDR3 extends over 14 amino acids. The germline V gene has CDR1 KGHDR and CDR2 SFDVKD.

The chain has TRBV10-3 and TRBJ1-3, with 7 bases aligning to TRBD1. This CDR3 contains 16 residues. The germline CDR1 and CDR2 sequences are ENHRY and SYGVKD. The J segment lost 2 bases and the V segment lost 6 bases, leaving 10 bases of the junction unmatched. The CDR3 sequence is CAIRLRQGSAGNTIYF. DNA for the CDR3: TGTGCCATCAGGCTAAGACAGGGTTCTGCTGGAAACACCATATATTTT.

The chain recombines TRBV6-5 with TRBJ1-1; D is ambiguous. CDR3 length equals 14 residues. Trimming removed 2 bases from V and 2 bases from J, with 9 bases in between. Germline CDR1 reads MNHEY; CDR2 reads SVGAGI. Here the CDR3 DNA reads TGTGCCAGCAGTTACGGGGTCCCCAACACTGAAGCTTTCTTT. Its protein product is CASSYGVPNTEAFF.

This chain joins TRBV20-1 and TRBJ2-7; D not resolved. V dropped 5 bases and J dropped 1 base, with 6 bases sitting between them. CDR1 and CDR2 from the germline V gene are DFQATT and SNEGSKA (reference sequence). The CDR3 contains 11 residues. The CDR3 bases are TGCAGTGCTGGTGGATCCTACGAGCAGTACTTC. This sequence encodes CSAGGSYEQYF.

This clonotype was seen at least ten times. The rearrangement links TRBV20-1 to TRBJ2-7; perhaps TRBD2 as D (5 bases). The CDR3 loop spans 15 amino acids. V lost 4 bases and J lost 3, with 19 bases in between. Germline values: CDR1 DFQATT, CDR2 SNEGSKA (reference sequence). CDR3 amino acids: CSATHPTRRSYEQYF. CDR3 nucleotide sequence: TGCAGTGCTACCCATCCGACGCGGAGGAGCTACGAGCAGTACTTC.

On this clonotype itself: A much larger clone lies a single base off, so this may be a read error. The chain joins TRBV14 to TRBJ1-4; D not resolved. V lost 4 bases and J 0 bases, leaving 12 bases between the germline ends. Germline V gene data show CDR1 as SGHDN and CDR2 as FVKESK. CDR3 length: 16 amino acids. The CDR3 DNA is TGTGCCAGCAGCCTCAAGGCTTCCACAACTAATGAAAAACTGTTTTTT. Translation: CASSLKASTTNEKLFF.

There are many counts of this clonotype. The chain recombines TRBV2 with TRBJ2-1, with 7 positions matching TRBD2. The germline gives CDR1 SNHLY, CDR2 FYNNEI. CDR3 size: 16 residues. V shed 6 bases and J 1 base; nucleotides not matched to a gene: 9. CDR3 sequence reads: CASRYSSGGSYNEQFF. The CDR3 bases are TGTGCCAGCAGATATTCTAGCGGTGGGTCCTACAATGAGCAGTTCTTC. The full variable domain, rest sourced from reference TRBV2 and TRBJ2-1, is EPEVTQTPSHQVTQMGQEVILRCVPISNHLYFYWYRQILGQKVEFLVSFYNNEISEKSEIFDDQFSVERPDGSNFTLKIRSTKLEDSAMYFCASRYSSGGSYNEQFFGPGTRLTVL.

The rearrangement joins TRBV20-1 to TRBJ1-2, with TRBD1 matching over 10 bases. Germline loops: CDR1 DFQATT, CDR2 SNEGSKA (reference sequence). This CDR3 is 12 amino acids long. V shed 6 bases and J 8 bases; nucleotides not matched to a gene: 6. CDR3 region: CSAQDRGQGYTF. The CDR3 coding sequence is TGCAGTGCACAAGACAGGGGGCAAGGCTACACCTTC.

On this clonotype itself: A single base separates this from a much larger clone, so it may be a read error. The chain couples TRBV12-3 or TRBV12-4 to TRBJ2-7; a possible D gene is TRBD2 (6 bases). The CDR3 sequence is 14 residues long. The CDR3 sequence is CASSLRLDPYEQYF. The CDR3 DNA is TGTGCCAGCAGTCTTCGACTAGACCCCTATGAGCAGTACTTC.

This clonotype came up a few times. V and J are TRBV18 and TRBJ1-1, with D maybe TRBD1 (5 bases). The CDR3 length is 14 residues. The germline gives CDR1 KGHSH, CDR2 LQKENI. V lost 3 bases and J 4 bases, leaving 12 bases between the germline ends. CDR3 residues: CASSPGRGTTEAFF. For the CDR3, the DNA is TGTGCCAGCTCACCGGGACGAGGTACCACTGAAGCTTTCTTT.

This clonotype was recorded at least ten times. The DNA of the CDR3 is TGTGCCAGCAGCTCCGCAGCAGGGGAGGGAACAGATACGCAGTATTTT. As protein: CASSSAAGEGTDTQYF. This chain links TRBV5-4 with TRBJ2-3, with D possibly TRBD2 on 7 matching bases. CDR3 length: 16 amino acids. Germline CDR1 is SGHNT and CDR2 is YYREEE (reference sequence). V lost 3 bases to trimming and J lost 3 bases, with 17 bases between them.

This chain links TRBV29-1 with TRBJ2-7; a weak D match, TRBD1 (6 bases). Looked up from germline, CDR1 is SQVTM and CDR2 is ANQGSEA. This CDR3 has 13 residues. The V and J ends lost 4 bases and 2 bases respectively, with 12 bases between them. The CDR3 is CSVGGGFAYEQYF. CDR3 sequence (DNA): TGCAGCGTTGGTGGGGGCTTCGCCTACGAGCAGTACTTC.

The chain employs TRBV27 and TRBJ1-1; tentative D call: TRBD1 (6 bases). The V gene's germline CDR1 is MNHEY and CDR2 SMNVEV (reference sequence). The length of the CDR3 is 14 residues. The ends were cut back, 6 bases at V and 5 bases at J, with 16 bases in the middle. The chain's CDR3 is CASRSYRDRTEAFF. CDR3 nucleotide sequence: TGTGCCAGCAGGTCTTACAGGGATAGGACTGAAGCTTTCTTT.

This clonotype was counted between two and nine times. In this CDR3 the conserved last residue, phenylalanine or tryptophan, is missing, so a read error is likely. The DNA is left out, because the CDR3 cannot be placed on it with certainty; the CDR3 is given as TCRdb lists it. The J gene is TRBJ2-6, the V gene TRBV2; the table's D call of TRBD1 was not tested on the DNA. With termini counted, the CDR3 has 8 amino acids. The germline V gene has CDR1 SNHLY and CDR2 FYNNEI. The CDR3: CASSEGGQ.